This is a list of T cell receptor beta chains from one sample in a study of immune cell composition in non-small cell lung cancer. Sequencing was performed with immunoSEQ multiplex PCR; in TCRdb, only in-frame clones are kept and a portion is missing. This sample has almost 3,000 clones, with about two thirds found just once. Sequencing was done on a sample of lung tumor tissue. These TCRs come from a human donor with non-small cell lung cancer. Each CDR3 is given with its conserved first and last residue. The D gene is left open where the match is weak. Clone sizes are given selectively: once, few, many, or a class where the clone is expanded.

CASSPRTGGGGSEAFF	TGTGCCAGCTCACCTAGGACAGGGGGCGGTGGGTCTGAAGCTTTCTTT	NA	TRBV18	TRBJ1-1	TRBD1	16
CASSLDRGYHGYTF	TGTGCCAGCAGCTTAGATCGAGGGTATCATGGCTACACCTTC	NA	TRBV11-3	TRBJ1-2	NA	14
CASSVASGGQGYGYTF	TGTGCCAGCAGCGTAGCGTCAGGGGGACAGGGGTATGGCTACACCTTC	NA	TRBV9	TRBJ1-2	TRBD1	16
CASSVGDYEQYF	TGCGCCAGCAGCGTAGGGGACTACGAGCAGTACTTC	NA	TRBV5-1	TRBJ2-7	NA	12
CASSLSEDTYTEAFF	TGTGCCAGCAGTTTATCTGAAGACACTTACACTGAAGCTTTCTTT	NA	TRBV27	TRBJ1-1	NA	15
CASSQQETQYF	TGTGCCAGCAGCCAACAAGAGACCCAGTACTTC	NA	TRBV7-2	TRBJ2-5	NA	11
CASSSWEDGQPQHF	TGTGCCAGCAGCTCTTGGGAGGATGGTCAGCCCCAGCATTTT	NA	TRBV7-2	TRBJ1-5	NA	14
CASSLWGLAGDNEQFF	TGCGCCAGCAGCTTGTGGGGGTTAGCGGGAGATAATGAGCAGTTCTTC	NA	TRBV5-1	TRBJ2-1	TRBD2	16
CASSPGTSVREQFF	TGTGCCAGCAGCCCCGGGACTAGCGTGCGAGAGCAGTTCTTC	NA	TRBV7-9	TRBJ2-1	TRBD2	14
CASSRGDIGKPNTEAFF	TGTGCCAGTAGCAGGGGGGACATCGGAAAACCGAACACTGAAGCTTTCTTT	NA	TRBV19	TRBJ1-1	TRBD1	17
CASSEGGPGYEQFF	TGTGCCAGCAGTGAAGGGGGTCCGGGGTATGAGCAGTTCTTC	NA	TRBV2	TRBJ2-1	NA	14
CASSPLAGAFNEQFF	TGTGCCAGCAGTCCCTTAGCGGGAGCTTTCAATGAGCAGTTCTTC	once	TRBV4-2	TRBJ2-1	TRBD2	15
CASSLLGAFEAFF	TGTGCCAGCAGCTTATTGGGGGCCTTTGAAGCTTTCTTT	NA	TRBV5-7	TRBJ1-1	NA	13
CASSQAGGRKEQFF	TGTGCCAGCAGCCAAGCGGGGGGGCGGAAGGAGCAGTTCTTC	NA	TRBV14	TRBJ2-1	TRBD2	14
CASSYDPRQNTEAFF	TGTGCCAGCAGTTACGATCCGAGACAGAACACTGAAGCTTTCTTT	NA	TRBV6-6	TRBJ1-1	NA	15
CASSFATGGWEQYF	TGTGCCAGCAGCTTCGCGACAGGGGGCTGGGAGCAGTACTTC	NA	TRBV5-5	TRBJ2-7	TRBD1	14
CASSFDRMNTEAFF	TGTGCCAGCAGCTTTGACAGGATGAACACTGAAGCTTTCTTT	NA	TRBV5-6	TRBJ1-1	NA	14
CASESGLLANEQFF	TGTGCCAGCGAAAGCGGGTTGCTCGCCAATGAGCAGTTCTTC	NA	TRBV7-9	TRBJ2-1	NA	14
CASGRRRGKETEAFF	TGTGCCAGCGGCCGCCGTCGGGGGAAGGAGACTGAAGCTTTCTTT	NA	TRBV7-9	TRBJ1-1	NA	15
CAWSPPGDFGQPQHF	TGTGCCTGGAGTCCGCCGGGGGACTTCGGGCAGCCCCAGCATTTT	NA	TRBV30	TRBJ1-5	NA	15
CASSPYFGGPTDTQYF	TGCGCCAGCAGCCCGTATTTCGGGGGTCCCACAGATACGCAGTATTTT	few	TRBV5-1	TRBJ2-3	NA	16
CAISATGTANTEAFF	TGTGCCATCAGCGCGACCGGGACAGCGAACACTGAAGCTTTCTTT	NA	TRBV10-3	TRBJ1-1	TRBD1	15
CASSEDGDRGYEQYF	TGTGCCAGCAGTGAGGATGGGGACAGGGGCTACGAGCAGTACTTC	few	TRBV2	TRBJ2-7	TRBD1	15
CASRGAESSGNTIYF	TGTGCCAGCAGAGGGGCGGAGAGCTCTGGAAACACCATATATTTT	NA	TRBV7-8	TRBJ1-3	NA	15
CASSLAGGSGQPQHF	TGTGCCAGCAGCTTAGCGGGGGGGTCGGGTCAGCCCCAGCATTTT	NA	TRBV7-2	TRBJ1-5	NA	15
CASSKEGRHYEQYF	TGTGCCAGCAGCAAGGAGGGGCGGCATTACGAGCAGTACTTC	NA	TRBV6-1	TRBJ2-7	NA	14
CASSPRADEAYGYTF	TGTGCCAGCAGTCCCCGAGCGGATGAGGCCTATGGCTACACCTTC	few	TRBV27	TRBJ1-2	NA	15
CASSYTGRNTEAFF	TGTGCCAGCAGTTATACAGGAAGGAACACTGAAGCTTTCTTT	NA	TRBV6-6	TRBJ1-1	NA	14
CASTTGRGGYTF	TGTGCCAGTACTACGGGGAGGGGAGGCTACACCTTC	few	TRBV19	TRBJ1-2	NA	12
CASSEGLWAESTDTQYF	TGTGCCAGCAGTGAAGGATTGTGGGCTGAGAGCACAGATACGCAGTATTTT	NA	TRBV6-1	TRBJ2-3	NA	17
CASSPGQGDGYTF	TGTGCCAGTTCCCCGGGACAGGGTGATGGCTACACCTTC	NA	TRBV18	TRBJ1-2	TRBD1	13
CASLREGRETQYF	TGTGCCAGCCTACGGGAGGGCCGGGAGACCCAGTACTTC	NA	TRBV2	TRBJ2-5	TRBD2	13